This T cell receptor (beta chain) was sequenced during a study of response to subunit inactivated influenza vaccine (dated by TCRdb to the late 2010s). With respect to the entire study: Deep quantitative T cell receptor repertoire profiling was used in the study to track responses to a trivalent subunit inactivated influenza vaccine.

The junction shows trimming of 8 bases on V and 3 bases on J, and the gene matches do not reach 5 bases of it. In the germline V gene, CDR1 corresponds to SQVTM and CDR2 to ANQGSEA. Counted from cysteine to phenylalanine, this CDR3 has 13 amino acids. Of all the DNA, just the CDR3 is kept, 39 bases in frame from base 1. Details on this clonotype: The specificity of this receptor is unknown. Base qualities are not recorded, but no much larger clone differs from it by a single base.

Findings and caveats that apply to the study as a whole: The authors suggested that each seasonal influenza vaccination may recruit only a limited number of new T cells.

Receptors were amplified or captured by RT-PCR. The instrument given in TCRdb is Illumina HiSeq 2500. The public reads were run again by TCRdb, first through fastp at Q25 and then through MiXCR, and only productive beta chains were kept. One record per CDR3 amino acid sequence lists the most common genes and DNA. The sample records about 780,000 distinct CDR3 sequences, 15% to 20% of which are singletons. The leading ten clones occupy about 11% of the sample. Rearrangement joined TRBV29-1 to TRBJ2-1, with TRBD2 matching 9 junction bases. Sequenced here: PBMCs from blood, sampled 5 days after vaccination. The sequence was obtained from a man aged 50 to 59 who received an inactivated influenza vaccine. Donor details come from another sample of the same person, matched by shared clones. The CDR3 sequence is CSSSGSGYNEQFF. The DNA sequence is as follows: TGCAGCAGTAGCGGGAGTGGCTACAATGAGCAGTTCTTC.